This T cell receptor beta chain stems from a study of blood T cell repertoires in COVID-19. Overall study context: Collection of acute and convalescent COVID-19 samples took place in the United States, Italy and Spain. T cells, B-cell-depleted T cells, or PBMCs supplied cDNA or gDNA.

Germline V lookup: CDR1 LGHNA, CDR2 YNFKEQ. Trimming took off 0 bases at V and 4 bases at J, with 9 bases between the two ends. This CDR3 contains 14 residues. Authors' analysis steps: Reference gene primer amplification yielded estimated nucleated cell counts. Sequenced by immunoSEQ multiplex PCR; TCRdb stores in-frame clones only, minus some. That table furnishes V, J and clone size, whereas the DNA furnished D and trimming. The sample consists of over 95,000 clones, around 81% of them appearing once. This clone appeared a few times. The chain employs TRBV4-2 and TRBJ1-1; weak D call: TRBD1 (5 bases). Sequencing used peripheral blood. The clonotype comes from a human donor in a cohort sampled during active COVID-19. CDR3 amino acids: CASSQEGQPTEAFF. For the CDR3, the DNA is TGTGCCAGCAGCCAAGAAGGACAACCCACTGAAGCTTTCTTT.